This T cell receptor (beta chain) was retrieved from a study of CD8 T cells in ankylosing spondylitis. This clonotype turned up a few times. What it recognizes is unknown. The CDR3 consists of 13 residues. CDR1 is LNHNV and CDR2 is YYDKDF in the germline V gene (reference sequence). V was clipped by 5 bases and J by 4 bases, with 10 bases between them. Study conclusions and caveats: Seemingly characteristic of ankylosing spondylitis blood was a TCR beta motif consisting of about 8 highly homologous variants.

TCRdb itself ran the 5' RACE reads through MiXCR, one entry per CDR3 protein. In the table there are 130,000 or so distinct CDR3 sequences, about 6.4% of which are singletons. The TCR originated in a male donor with ankylosing spondylitis or in good health (not recorded which). The sequenced material came from blood, either unsorted or a sorted T cell fraction (not recorded which). V and J are TRBV15 and TRBJ2-3; tentatively, D is TRBD1 (6 bases). CDR3 region: CATSARGPDTQYF. The CDR3, as DNA: TGTGCCACCAGCGCCAGGGGCCCAGATACGCAGTATTTT.